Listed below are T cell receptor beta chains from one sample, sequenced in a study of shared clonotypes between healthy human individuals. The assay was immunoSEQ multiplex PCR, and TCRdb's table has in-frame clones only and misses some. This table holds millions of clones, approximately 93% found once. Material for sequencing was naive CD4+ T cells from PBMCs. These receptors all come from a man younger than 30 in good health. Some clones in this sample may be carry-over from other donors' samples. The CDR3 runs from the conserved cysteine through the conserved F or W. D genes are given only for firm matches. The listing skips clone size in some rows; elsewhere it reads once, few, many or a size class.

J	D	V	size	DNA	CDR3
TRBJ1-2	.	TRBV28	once	TGTGCCAGCGGGGGACTACGGGTTAACTATGGCTACACCTTC	CASGGLRVNYGYTF
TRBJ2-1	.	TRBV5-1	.	TGCGCCAGCAGCTTGCCCCGGGACACTCTTGATCGGGGTGAGCAGTTCTTC	CASSLPRDTLDRGEQFF
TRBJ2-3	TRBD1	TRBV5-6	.	TGTGCCAGCAGCTTGACGCGGGACAGGGGGCGGTTAGATACGCAGTATTTT	CASSLTRDRGRLDTQYF
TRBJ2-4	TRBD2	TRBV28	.	TGTGCCTCCACCTCACCAGGACTAGGAAAAAACATTCAGTACTTC	CASTSPGLGKNIQYF
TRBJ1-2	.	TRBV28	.	TGTGCCAGCTTTCGTAACAGAGGGAATGGCTACACCTTC	CASFRNRGNGYTF
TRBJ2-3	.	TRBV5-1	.	TGCGCCAGCAGCCTGCCGGGCACAGATACGCAGTATTTT	CASSLPGTDTQYF
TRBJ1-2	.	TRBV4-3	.	TGCGCCAGCAGCCAAGAATTGGAGGGTTCTTATGGCTACACCTTC	CASSQELEGSYGYTF
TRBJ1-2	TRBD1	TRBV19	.	TGTGCCAGTAGTCCGGACAGGGTCCCATATGGCTACACCTTC	CASSPDRVPYGYTF
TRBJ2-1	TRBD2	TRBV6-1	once	TGTGCCAGCAGTGAAGTCCCCCTAGCGGTGGGGAATGAGCAGTTCTTC	CASSEVPLAVGNEQFF
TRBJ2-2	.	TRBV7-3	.	TGTGCCAGCAGTCCTCCTCAAGGGGTTGACGGGGAGCTGTTTTTT	CASSPPQGVDGELFF
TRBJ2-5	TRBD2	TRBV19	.	TGTGCCTCCTCAGGGAATCGGGAGGGCCTAAAGACCCAGTACTTC	CASSGNREGLKTQYF
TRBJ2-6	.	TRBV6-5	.	TGTGCCAGCGCCCGTTCTGGGGCCAACGTCCTGACTTTC	CASARSGANVLTF
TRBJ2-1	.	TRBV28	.	TGTGCCAGCATCTCCCGACAGCCTAGCTCCTACAATGAGCAGTTCTTC	CASISRQPSSYNEQFF
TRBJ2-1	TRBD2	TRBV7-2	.	TGTGCCAGCCAGACTAGCGGGGGATACAATGAGCAGTTCTTC	CASQTSGGYNEQFF
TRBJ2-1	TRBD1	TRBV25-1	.	TGTGCCAGCAGTGACGCCACGGGACAGGGGGCCTACAATGAGCAGTTCTTC	CASSDATGQGAYNEQFF
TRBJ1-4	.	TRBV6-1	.	TGTGCCAGCAGTGAGGCCGGGGCCGGGGAAAAACTGTTTTTT	CASSEAGAGEKLFF
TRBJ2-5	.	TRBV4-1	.	TGCGCCAGCAGCCAAGCATCATCTCCAGGGGAGGGTGAGACCCAGTACTTC	CASSQASSPGEGETQYF
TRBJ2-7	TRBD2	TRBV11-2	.	TGTGCCAGCAGCTTCGGAGTGCTCGGGACTAGCGGGACCTACGAGCAGTACTTC	CASSFGVLGTSGTYEQYF
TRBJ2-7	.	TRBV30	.	TGTGCCTGGAGTGTACGCGGGGCGGAGCAGTACTTC	CAWSVRGAEQYF
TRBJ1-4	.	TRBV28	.	TGTGCCAGCAGAGGGCTTTGGAAGGAAAAACTGTTTTTT	CASRGLWKEKLFF
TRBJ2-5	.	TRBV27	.	TGTGCCAGCAGCCTTATTTTTGGGCGCGGGGAGACCCAGTACTTC	CASSLIFGRGETQYF
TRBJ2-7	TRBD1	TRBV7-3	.	TGTGCCAGCAGCCGGGACAGGGACGACGAGCAGTACTTC	CASSRDRDDEQYF
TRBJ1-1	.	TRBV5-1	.	TGCGCCAGCAGCTTTTCCGACACCTCTGAAGCTTTCTTT	CASSFSDTSEAFF
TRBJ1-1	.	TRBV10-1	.	TGCGCCAGCAGTCCAGACAACACTGAAGCTTTCTTT	CASSPDNTEAFF
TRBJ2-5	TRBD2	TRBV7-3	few	TGTGCCAGCAGCCCAGGACTAGCGGGAGCTTTGGGCGAGACCCAGTACTTC	CASSPGLAGALGETQYF
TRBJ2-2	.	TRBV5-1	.	TGCGCCAGCAGCTTTGTACAGGGAACCGGGGAGCTGTTTTTT	CASSFVQGTGELFF
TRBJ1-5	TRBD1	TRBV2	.	TGTGCCAGCAGTGACAGGGGGCTAGGAAATCAGCCCCAGCATTTT	CASSDRGLGNQPQHF
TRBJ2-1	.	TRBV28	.	TGTGCCAGCAGTTTCCGGACTCCCATATACAATGAGCAGTTCTTC	CASSFRTPIYNEQFF
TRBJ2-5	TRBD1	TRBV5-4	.	TGTGCCAGCAGCTCCCGGGACAGGGCAGAGACCCAGTACTTC	CASSSRDRAETQYF
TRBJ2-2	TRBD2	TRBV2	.	TGTGCCAGCAGTCCCGGACTAGGGGCCGGGGAGCTGTTTTTT	CASSPGLGAGELFF
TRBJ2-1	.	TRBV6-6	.	TGTGCCAGCAGGCGGGACACCCGGGGGAATGAGCAGTTCTTC	CASRRDTRGNEQFF
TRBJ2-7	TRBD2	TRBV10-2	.	TGCGCCAGCAGTGGGGCCAGACTAGCGTCCTACGAGCAGTACTTC	CASSGARLASYEQYF
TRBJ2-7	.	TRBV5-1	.	TGCGCCAGCAGCCTCGAGGGCGGCCCCGCCTTAGAGCAGTACTTC	CASSLEGGPALEQYF
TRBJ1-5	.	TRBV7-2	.	TGTGCCAGCAGCTCGCGGGTCGGCGCCAATCAGCCCCAGCATTTT	CASSSRVGANQPQHF
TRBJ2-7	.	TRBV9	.	TGTGCCAGCAGCGCAGGACGGACCTCTGACGAGCAGTACTTC	CASSAGRTSDEQYF
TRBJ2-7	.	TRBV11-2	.	TGTGCCAGCAGCTTGGAAACACAAGAGGTCGGCGAGCAGTACTTC	CASSLETQEVGEQYF
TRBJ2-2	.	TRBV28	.	TGTGCCAGCAGTTTTCAGTTATCGTCAGGGCGGGCCGGGGAGCTGTTTTTT	CASSFQLSSGRAGELFF
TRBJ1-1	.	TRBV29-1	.	TGCAGCGTACCAAATGGGGGGTACGCTGAAGCTTTCTTT	CSVPNGGYAEAFF
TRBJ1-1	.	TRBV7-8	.	TGTGCCAGCAGTTTACAGGTGAACACTGAAGCTTTCTTT	CASSLQVNTEAFF
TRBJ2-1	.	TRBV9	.	TGTGCCAGCAGCGAGGACGGTTACAATGAGCAGTTCTTC	CASSEDGYNEQFF
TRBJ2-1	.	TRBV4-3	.	TGCGCCAGCAGCCAAAGGACTTACAATGAGCAGTTCTTC	CASSQRTYNEQFF
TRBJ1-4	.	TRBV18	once	TGTGCCAGCTCATGGTCTGGGGGCTATGAAAAACTGTTTTTT	CASSWSGGYEKLFF